This T cell receptor (beta chain) was recorded in a study of blood T cell repertoires in COVID-19. CDR1 SGHVS and CDR2 FQNEAQ come from the germline V gene. The CDR3 loop spans 16 amino acids. V was clipped by 1 base and J by 12 bases; unmatched bases: 11. TCRdb keeps only in-frame clones here, not all; method: immunoSEQ multiplex PCR. The data contain more than 65,000 clones, about four fifths of them singletons. Sequences were obtained from peripheral blood. The TCR was taken from a man aged 45-60 years with active COVID-19. The V call is TRBV7-8, the J call TRBJ2-1; 11 bases line up with TRBD2. CDR3 sequence (DNA): TGTGCCAGCAGCTTAGGACTCGGGCTAGCGGGGGGTGGGCAGTTCTTC. Translating it yields CASSLGLGLAGGGQFF.